The 19 T cell receptor beta chains reported below all come from one sample, sequenced in a study of T cell responses to AZD1222 COVID-19 vaccine. The table came from immunoSEQ multiplex PCR; TCRdb's copy has only in-frame clones and leaves some out. The profile covers roughly 120,000 clones, with over 85% appearing a single time and 15% taken by the ten largest. The material was peripheral blood, obtained 28 days after the second AZD1222 dose. The receptors derive from an adult who received the AZD1222 COVID-19 vaccine.

The genes are TRBV7-3 and TRBJ1-6; D is unclear. Trimming took off 2 bases at V and 8 bases at J, with 10 bases between the two ends. The CDR3 consists of 14 residues. CDR1 and CDR2 from the germline V gene are SGHTA and FQGTGA. CDR3 in DNA: TGTGCCAGCAGCTTAGGGTGGCGGGATTCACCCCTCCACTTT. This translates into CASSLGWRDSPLHF.

This clone was seen just once. V usage is TRBV11-3 and J usage is TRBJ1-2; 8 positions agree with TRBD1. V gave up 5 bases and J gave up 2 bases; unmatched junction bases: 4. Germline CDR1 SGHNT, CDR2 YENEEA. The CDR3 is 14 residues long. The chain's CDR3 is CASSLTGVNYGYTF. DNA for the CDR3: TGTGCCAGCAGCCTGACAGGGGTAAACTATGGCTACACCTTC.

This chain joins TRBV28 and TRBJ2-7, with TRBD1 identical over 10 bases. V lost 10 bases, J lost 5 bases, and 8 bases stayed unmatched. The CDR3 spans 13 residues. Looked up from germline, CDR1 is MDHEN and CDR2 is SYDVKM. The CDR3 is CATKLGTGDEQYF. CDR3 coding DNA: TGTGCCACCAAACTCGGGACAGGGGACGAGCAGTACTTC.

This rearrangement joins TRBV3-1 (or the pseudogene TRBV3-2) to TRBJ1-6; D gene uncertain. V dropped 0 bases and J dropped 12 bases, with 6 bases sitting between them. The V gene's germline CDR1 is LGHDT and CDR2 YNNKEL (reference sequence). CDR3 length: 12 amino acids. In nucleotides, the CDR3 is TGTGCCAGCAGCCAAGACAGGCAACCCCTCCACTTT. This codes for CASSQDRQPLHF.

The CDR3 sequence: CASSFDSQMNTEAFF. CDR3 nucleotides: TGCGCCAGCAGCTTCGACAGCCAAATGAACACTGAAGCTTTCTTT. The genes are TRBV5-1 and TRBJ1-1, with D possibly TRBD1 on 5 matching bases. The length of the CDR3 is 15 residues. Germline CDR1 and CDR2: SGHRS and YFSETQ. V was pared by 2 bases and J by 0 bases, with 11 bases between.

The chain links TRBV10-1 to TRBJ2-5; D is ambiguous. The CDR3 is 15 residues long. V lost 5 bases and J lost 5, with 18 bases in between. Germline loops: CDR1 WNHNN, CDR2 SYGVQD (reference sequence). The CDR3 DNA sequence: TGCGCCAGCAGTCCCTTCGGTGGAGCTTGGGAGACCCAGTACTTC. Amino acid sequence: CASSPFGGAWETQYF.

V and J are TRBV5-8 and TRBJ2-6; D gene unclear. CDR1 SGHTS and CDR2 YDEGEE come from the germline V gene. The CDR3 totals 14 residues. Trimming left V 2 bases short and J 0 bases short, with 3 bases between. DNA for the CDR3: TGTGCCAGCAGCTTATTCTCTGGGGCCAACGTCCTGACTTTC. It translates to CASSLFSGANVLTF.

The chain uses TRBV10-3 and TRBJ1-1; the D gene is possibly TRBD1 (6 bases). The CDR3 spans 12 residues. Germline lookup yields CDR1 ENHRY and CDR2 SYGVKD. V was pared by 10 bases and J by 7 bases, with 16 bases between. CDR3 sequence (DNA): TGTGCCACCCGAGGGGGGGAAAGTGAAGCTTTCTTT. Protein: CATRGGESEAFF.

The chain carries TRBV15 and TRBJ2-1; 10 bases match TRBD2. The germline CDR1 and CDR2 sequences are LNHNV and YYDKDF (reference sequence). V dropped 1 base and J dropped 9; count of bases not matched to a gene: 9. The CDR3 spans 16 residues. The CDR3 protein is CATSRVASGRASEQFF. The CDR3 bases are TGTGCCACCAGCAGAGTGGCAAGCGGGAGGGCCAGTGAGCAGTTCTTC. Combining the CDR3 with reference TRBV15 and TRBJ2-1 gives the whole variable domain DAMVIQNPRYQVTQFGKPVTLSCSQTLNHNVMYWYQQKSSQAPKLLFHYYDKDFNNEADTPDNFQSRRPNTSFCFLDIRSPGLGDTAMYLCATSRVASGRASEQFFGPGTRLTVL.

The genes are TRBV18 and TRBJ1-1, with D perhaps matching TRBD1 (6 bases). Germline V gives CDR1 KGHSH, CDR2 LQKENI. CDR3 size: 16 residues. Trimming took 2 bases from V and 5 from J, leaving 18 bases between them. The CDR3 DNA reads TGTGCCAGCTCACCAATCTTAGACAGGATGTTGACTGAAGCTTTCTTT. Its protein product is CASSPILDRMLTEAFF. Using reference TRBV18 and TRBJ1-1 for the parts outside the CDR3, the full variable domain is NAGVMQNPRHLVRRRGQEARLRCSPMKGHSHVYWYRQLPEEGLKFMVYLQKENIIDESGMPKERFSAEFPKEGPSILRIQQVVRGDSAAYFCASSPILDRMLTEAFFGQGTRLTVV.

The gene calls are TRBV21-1 and TRBJ2-2. TRBV21-1 is labeled a pseudogene. This CDR3 spans 14 amino acids. The CDR3 region has the DNA TGTGCCAGCACCCCGGGACGGAACACCGGGGAGCTGTTTTTT. This encodes CASTPGRNTGELFF.

Points on this clone: The sample carries other DNA sequences with the same CDR3. This sequence joins TRBV11-3 and TRBJ2-1, with D perhaps assigned TRBD1 or TRBD2 (6 bases each). Germline CDR1 is SGHNT and CDR2 is YENEEA. The CDR3 totals 18 residues. V gave up 0 bases and J gave up 0 bases, with 15 bases separating them. CDR3 amino acids: CASSLDQGGTSSYNEQFF. CDR3 DNA: TGTGCCAGCAGCTTAGATCAAGGCGGGACAAGCTCCTACAATGAGCAGTTCTTC.

The chain has TRBV7-9 and TRBJ1-1; D gene ambiguous. CDR3 length: 13 residues. Germline V gene lookup returns CDR1 SEHNR and CDR2 FQNEAQ (reference sequence). V lost 4 bases, J lost 5 bases, and 11 bases lay in between. The CDR3 loop reads CASSYKGGTEAFF. In nucleotides, the CDR3 is TGTGCCAGCAGCTACAAGGGAGGAACTGAAGCTTTCTTT.

The V and J genes are TRBV9 and TRBJ2-5; 9 bases fit TRBD2. V gave up 3 bases and J gave up 5 bases; unmatched junction bases: 17. Germline V gives CDR1 SGDLS, CDR2 YYNGEE. This CDR3 has 18 amino acids. CDR3 DNA sequence: TGTGCCAGCAGCGCGCTCCGAGGGACTAGCCGGGGGAGTGAGACCCAGTACTTC. Amino acid sequence: CASSALRGTSRGSETQYF. Based on the CDR3 plus reference TRBV9 and TRBJ2-5, the full variable domain is DSGVTQTPKHLITATGQRVTLRCSPRSGDLSVYWYQQSLDQGLQFLIQYYNGEERAKGNILERFSAQQFPDLHSELNLSSLELGDSALYFCASSALRGTSRGSETQYFGPGTRLLVL.

For the CDR3, the DNA is TGCGCCAGCAGCCAATTTCCAGGGGGAGCGCGGAACACTGAAGCTTTCTTT. Its protein is CASSQFPGGARNTEAFF. V is TRBV4-1 and J is TRBJ1-1, with 7 bases matching TRBD1. CDR3 length: 17 amino acids. Germline trimming cut 2 bases from V and 1 base from J; bases unmatched to any gene: 10. Germline V gene data show CDR1 as MGHRA and CDR2 as YSYEKL.

This clone was seen a single time. The rearrangement joins TRBV5-1 to TRBJ2-6, with D hard to call. This CDR3 has 16 residues. CDR1 is SGHRS and CDR2 is YFSETQ in the germline V gene. Trimming removed 0 bases at V and 2 bases at J, with 9 bases between. The CDR3 DNA sequence: TGCGCCAGCAGCTTGGCCTATGGAACTGGGGCCAACGTCCTGACTTTC. Translating gives CASSLAYGTGANVLTF.

The gene calls are TRBV4-1 and TRBJ1-4; D not resolved. This CDR3 has 15 residues. With 1 base removed from V and 0 bases from J, the gap between germline ends came to 6 bases. CDR1 MGHRA and CDR2 YSYEKL come from the germline V gene. The CDR3 is CASSQGRTTNEKLFF. In DNA form, the CDR3 reads TGCGCCAGCAGCCAAGGTCGAACAACTAATGAAAAACTGTTTTTT.

The chain joins TRBV19 to TRBJ2-3; 8 positions match TRBD2. After removal of 3 bases from V and 0 bases from J, the junction contained 2 bases not matched to a gene. Looked up from germline, CDR1 is LNHDA and CDR2 is SQIVND (reference sequence). The CDR3 is 15 amino acids. This CDR3 is CASSIASGSTDTQYF. CDR3 DNA sequence: TGTGCCAGTAGTATTGCTAGCGGGAGCACAGATACGCAGTATTTT.

J is TRBJ1-3 and V is TRBV9; D not resolved. The V gene lost 0 bases and the J gene lost 0 bases, with 7 bases spanning the gap. This CDR3 is built from 15 residues. Germline V gene lookup returns CDR1 SGDLS and CDR2 YYNGEE. CDR3 amino acids: CASSVDGRSGNTIYF. CDR3 DNA sequence: TGTGCCAGCAGCGTAGATGGTCGCTCTGGAAACACCATATATTTT. Drawing the rest from reference TRBV9 and TRBJ1-3, the complete variable domain is DSGVTQTPKHLITATGQRVTLRCSPRSGDLSVYWYQQSLDQGLQFLIQYYNGEERAKGNILERFSAQQFPDLHSELNLSSLELGDSALYFCASSVDGRSGNTIYFGEGSWLTVV.